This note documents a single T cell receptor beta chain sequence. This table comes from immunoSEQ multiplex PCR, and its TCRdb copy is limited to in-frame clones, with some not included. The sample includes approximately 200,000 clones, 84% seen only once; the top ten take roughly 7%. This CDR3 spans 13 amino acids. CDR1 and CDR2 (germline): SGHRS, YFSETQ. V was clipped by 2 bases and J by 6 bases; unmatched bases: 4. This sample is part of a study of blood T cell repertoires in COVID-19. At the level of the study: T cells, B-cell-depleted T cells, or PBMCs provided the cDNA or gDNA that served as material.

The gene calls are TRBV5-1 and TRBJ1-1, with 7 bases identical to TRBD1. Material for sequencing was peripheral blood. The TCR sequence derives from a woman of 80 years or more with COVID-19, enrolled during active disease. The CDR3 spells CASSFQGVPEAFF. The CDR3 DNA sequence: TGCGCCAGCAGCTTTCAGGGGGTGCCTGAAGCTTTCTTT.